The rows below give T cell receptor beta chains drawn from one sample of a study of CD4 T cells in relation to SARS-CoV-2 and coronaviruses. The table came from immunoSEQ multiplex PCR; TCRdb's copy has only in-frame clones and leaves some out. The table includes 36,000 or so clones, 77% detected once. Their cognate antigens are unknown. Sequenced input: memory CD4+ T cells from PBMCs, cultured in vitro. The source of these receptors is an adult with COVID-19. Both conserved end residues are part of each CDR3. D genes are given only for firm matches. The size of a clone is reported for some rows only, either as once, few or many, or as a class for expanded clones.

clone size | J gene | D gene | V gene | CDR3 DNA | CDR3 protein
. | TRBJ1-2 | TRBD1 | TRBV6-5 | TGTGCCAGCAGTTACAGTCCGACAGGGGAGGGTGGCTACACCTTC | CASSYSPTGEGGYTF
. | TRBJ2-1 | TRBD2 | TRBV30 | TGTGCCTGGAGTGTACTTCGCGGGAGGCGCGATGAGCAGTTCTTC | CAWSVLRGRRDEQFF
once | TRBJ2-1 | TRBD2 | TRBV4-1 | TGCGCCAGCAGCCAAGCGAGCGGGAGGCAGTACAATGAGCAGTTCTTC | CASSQASGRQYNEQFF
. | TRBJ2-7 | TRBD2 | TRBV6-5 | TGTGCCAGCAGTTCGACTAGCGGACTCTACGAGCAGTACTTC | CASSSTSGLYEQYF
once | TRBJ1-2 | . | TRBV28 | TGTGCCAGCAGTTCTTTCGGGACTCTCGGTGGCTACACCTTC | CASSSFGTLGGYTF
once | TRBJ2-7 | . | TRBV27 | TGTGCCAGCAGTTTATCGTTGGCGGGGGAGCAGTACTTC | CASSLSLAGEQYF
. | TRBJ2-2 | TRBD1 | TRBV5-8 | TGTGCCAGCAGCCCGGGACAGGGGTTCACCGGGGAGCTGTTTTTT | CASSPGQGFTGELFF
. | TRBJ2-2 | . | TRBV6-4 | TGTGCCAGCAGTGACTCAAGGGGGAGTTCAACCGGGGAGCTGTTTTTT | CASSDSRGSSTGELFF
. | TRBJ2-7 | TRBD1 | TRBV28 | TGTGCCAGCAGTTGGGGGACAGGGGTTGTTAGGAACTCCTACGAGCAGTACTTC | CASSWGTGVVRNSYEQYF
. | TRBJ2-2 | . | TRBV30 | TGTGCCTGGAGTGATAACAGCAAGACCGGGGAGCTGTTTTTT | CAWSDNSKTGELFF
. | TRBJ1-5 | . | TRBV7-9 | TGTGCCAGCAACTCATTCTCCAATCAGCCCCAGCATTTT | CASNSFSNQPQHF
. | TRBJ2-3 | . | TRBV9 | TGTGCCAGCAGCGTAGCCCCACATAGCGGAACTAGCACAGATACGCAGTATTTT | CASSVAPHSGTSTDTQYF
. | TRBJ2-1 | TRBD2 | TRBV5-1 | TGCGCCAGCAGCTTGGCCGGGACTAGGAATGAGCAGTTCTTC | CASSLAGTRNEQFF
once | TRBJ2-3 | TRBD2 | TRBV5-1 | TGCGCCAGCAGCTTTACTAGCGGGAGTTTCGCAGATACGCAGTATTTT | CASSFTSGSFADTQYF
. | TRBJ1-2 | . | TRBV18 | TGTGCCAGCTCACCATCACCAAACTACGGGACACCCTATGGCTACACCTTC | CASSPSPNYGTPYGYTF
. | TRBJ1-1 | . | TRBV19 | TGTGCCAGTATATGGTCCTCTGGAGGATCTGAAGCTTTCTTT | CASIWSSGGSEAFF
few | TRBJ2-7 | . | TRBV12-3/TRBV12-4 | TGTGCCAGCAGTTTAGGGTACGAGCAGTACTTC | CASSLGYEQYF
. | TRBJ2-7 | TRBD2 | TRBV29-1 | TGCAGCGTCGCCGGGACTAGTGACTCCTACGAGCAGTACTTC | CSVAGTSDSYEQYF
few | TRBJ1-2 | . | TRBV12-3/TRBV12-4 | TGTGCCAGCAGCCGCGGGAGAAACTATGGCTACACCTTC | CASSRGRNYGYTF
. | TRBJ2-1 | . | TRBV10-1 | TGCGCCAGCAGTGAACGGGCGGGATTCTACAATGAGCAGTTCTTC | CASSERAGFYNEQFF
once | TRBJ2-7 | . | TRBV3-1/TRBV3-2 | TGTGCCAGCAGCCAAGATCGTATAGGGGCTCGCGAGCAGTACTTC | CASSQDRIGAREQYF
. | TRBJ2-2 | . | TRBV30 | TGCTGCGGGGCGAGCACCGGGGAGCTGTTTTTT | CCGASTGELFF
. | TRBJ1-3 | . | TRBV5-1 | TGCGCCAGCAGGACCGGTGGGGGGAGCGAGGTCACCATATATTTT | CASRTGGGSEVTIYF
. | TRBJ2-7 | TRBD1 | TRBV29-1 | TGCAGCGTTGCCAGGGGGCGCAGACCCTCCTACGAGCAGTACTTC | CSVARGRRPSYEQYF
. | TRBJ2-7 | TRBD2 | TRBV4-1 | TGCGCCAGCAGCCAAGAGGGACTAGCGGGATCGTACGAGCAGTACTTC | CASSQEGLAGSYEQYF
. | TRBJ2-5 | TRBD1 | TRBV9 | TGTGCCAGCAGCGAGGGGGCCAGCCAAGAGACCCAGTACTTC | CASSEGASQETQYF
. | TRBJ1-5 | . | TRBV28 | TGTGCCAGCAGTTTTATACAGGGAGGTCAGCCCCAGCATTTT | CASSFIQGGQPQHF
. | TRBJ2-1 | . | TRBV10-3 | TGTGCCATCAGCGTCGAGCCAACTGAGCAGTTCTTC | CAISVEPTEQFF
once | TRBJ2-1 | . | TRBV19 | TGTGCCAGTAATGACGGGGTCCGGCGGTCCAATGAGCAGTTCTTC | CASNDGVRRSNEQFF
. | TRBJ1-1 | . | TRBV28 | TGTGCCAGCGAGGGTTCGGGGTGGGGGAAGGACACTGAAGCTTTCTTT | CASEGSGWGKDTEAFF
. | TRBJ2-3 | TRBD2 | TRBV4-3 | TGCGCCAGCAGCCAAGATTATAGCGGGGAAACAGATACGCAGTATTTT | CASSQDYSGETDTQYF
. | TRBJ2-7 | . | TRBV5-1 | TGCGCCAGCAGCTTGGGGCAGGGGATGTACGAGCAGTACTTC | CASSLGQGMYEQYF
. | TRBJ2-1 | . | TRBV5-1 | TGCGCCAGCAGCGAACTAGGGTCCAGCTCCTACAATGAGCAGTTCTTC | CASSELGSSSYNEQFF
. | TRBJ2-7 | TRBD1 | TRBV28 | TGTGCCAGCAGGAGGGACAGAGCCTCCTACGAGCAGTACTTC | CASRRDRASYEQYF
few | TRBJ1-1 | . | TRBV6-4 | TGTGCCAGCAGTGCCCTCCCGGCACGGACAGATATTAACACTGAAGCTTTCTTT | CASSALPARTDINTEAFF
. | TRBJ1-2 | TRBD1 | TRBV28 | TGTGCCAGCAGGGGGTATCGGGCAGGGGGTTCTGTCTATGGCTACACCTTC | CASRGYRAGGSVYGYTF
few | TRBJ2-2 | . | TRBV19 | TGTGCCAGTAGTAGGCGACAGGAGTACACCGGGGAGCTGTTTTTT | CASSRRQEYTGELFF
. | TRBJ2-3 | . | TRBV7-3 | TGTGCCAGCAGCCAAACGTCCTTACCCACAGATACGCAGTATTTT | CASSQTSLPTDTQYF
. | TRBJ1-3 | . | TRBV6-5 | TGTGCCAGCAGTTACTCGAGTTCTGGAAACACCATATATTTT | CASSYSSSGNTIYF
. | TRBJ1-2 | . | TRBV2 | TGTGCCAGCAGTCCAAATAACTATGGCTACACCTTC | CASSPNNYGYTF
. | TRBJ2-3 | . | TRBV5-4 | TGTGCCAGCAGCCCTTTCGACAGGACAGATACGCAGTATTTT | CASSPFDRTDTQYF
. | TRBJ2-1 | TRBD2 | TRBV18 | TGTGCCAGCTCACGGGGGGGCAATGAGCAGTTCTTC | CASSRGGNEQFF
few | TRBJ1-6 | . | TRBV7-8 | TGTGCCAGCAGCAGATCCCGGGACTATAATTCACCCCTCCACTTT | CASSRSRDYNSPLHF
. | TRBJ2-1 | . | TRBV27 | TGTGCCAGCAGAAAGCGCGTGGGGTCCTACAATGAGCAGTTCTTC | CASRKRVGSYNEQFF
few | TRBJ2-2 | . | TRBV4-3 | TGCGCCAGCAGCCAAGATATCCGCACCGGGGAGCTGTTTTTT | CASSQDIRTGELFF
. | TRBJ2-3 | TRBD2 | TRBV5-1 | TGCGCCAGCTACCTAGCGGGGACCCCCACAGATACGCAGTATTTT | CASYLAGTPTDTQYF
. | TRBJ2-6 | . | TRBV27 | TGTGCCAGCAAAATCTCTGGGGCCAACGTCCTGACTTTC | CASKISGANVLTF
. | TRBJ2-4 | . | TRBV6-1 | TGTGCCAGCAGTGAAGAGCGAGCAAACATTCAGTACTTC | CASSEERANIQYF
few | TRBJ1-3 | . | TRBV4-1 | TGCGCCAGCAGCCATTTAACAGGGTTAGGAAACACCATATATTTT | CASSHLTGLGNTIYF
. | TRBJ2-1 | TRBD2 | TRBV28 | TGTGCCAGCTCCCTAGCGGGAGGGCCTGGTGTCAATGAGCAGTTCTTC | CASSLAGGPGVNEQFF
. | TRBJ2-5 | TRBD1 | TRBV2 | TGTGCCAGCAAACGAAACCCAGGGGGCGGAGAGACCCAGTACTTC | CASKRNPGGGETQYF
. | TRBJ2-3 | TRBD2 | TRBV5-1 | TGCGCCAGCAGCCGGGGGACTAGCGGGGCATACACAGATACGCAGTATTTT | CASSRGTSGAYTDTQYF
. | TRBJ2-1 | . | TRBV11-3 | TGTGCCAGCAGCTTACGAGGAGGGCCCCTATACAATGAGCAGTTCTTC | CASSLRGGPLYNEQFF
few | TRBJ1-1 | . | TRBV20-1 | TGCAGTGCTAGAGACCATCCTGAAGCTTTCTTT | CSARDHPEAFF
. | TRBJ2-1 | . | TRBV29-1 | TGCAGCGTTCAAAGGGGGCGCGGGACCAATGAGCAGTTCTTC | CSVQRGRGTNEQFF
. | TRBJ2-1 | . | TRBV19 | TGTGCCAGTAGTAGGAAGTTTCCTGAGCAGTTCTTC | CASSRKFPEQFF